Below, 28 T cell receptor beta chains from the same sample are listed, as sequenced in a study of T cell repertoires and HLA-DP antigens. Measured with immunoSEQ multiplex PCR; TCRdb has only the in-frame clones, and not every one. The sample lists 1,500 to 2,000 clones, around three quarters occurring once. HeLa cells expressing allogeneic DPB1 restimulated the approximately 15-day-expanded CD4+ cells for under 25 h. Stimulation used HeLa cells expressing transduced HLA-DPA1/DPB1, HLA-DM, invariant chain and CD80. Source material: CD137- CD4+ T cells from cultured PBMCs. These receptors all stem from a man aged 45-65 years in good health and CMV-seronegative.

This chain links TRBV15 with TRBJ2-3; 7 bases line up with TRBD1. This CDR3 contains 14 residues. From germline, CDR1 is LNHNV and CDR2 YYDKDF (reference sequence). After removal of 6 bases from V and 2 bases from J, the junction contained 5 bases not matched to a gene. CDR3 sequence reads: CATRLDRNTDTQYF. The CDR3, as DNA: TGTGCCACCAGACTGGACAGGAACACAGATACGCAGTATTTT.

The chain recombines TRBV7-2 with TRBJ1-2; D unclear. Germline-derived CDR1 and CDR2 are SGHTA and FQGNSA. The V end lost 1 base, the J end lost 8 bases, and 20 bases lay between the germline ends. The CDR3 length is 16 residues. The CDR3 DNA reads TGTGCCAGCAGCTTAGGGCCTCGGGAACAGCCTTCGGGCTACACCTTC. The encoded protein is CASSLGPREQPSGYTF.

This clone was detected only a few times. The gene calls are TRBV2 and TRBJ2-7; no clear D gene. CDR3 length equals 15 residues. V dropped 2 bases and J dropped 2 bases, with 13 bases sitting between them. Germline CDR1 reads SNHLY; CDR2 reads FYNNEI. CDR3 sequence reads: CASSERLLGAYEQYF. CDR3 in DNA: TGTGCCAGCAGTGAAAGACTCTTGGGCGCCTACGAGCAGTACTTC.

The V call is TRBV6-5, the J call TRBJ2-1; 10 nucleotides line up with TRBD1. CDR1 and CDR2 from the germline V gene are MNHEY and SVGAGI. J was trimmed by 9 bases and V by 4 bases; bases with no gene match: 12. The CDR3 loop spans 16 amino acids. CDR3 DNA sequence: TGTGCCAGCAGTTCCCTGACCGGGACAGGGGTGGGTGAGCAGTTCTTC. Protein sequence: CASSSLTGTGVGEQFF.

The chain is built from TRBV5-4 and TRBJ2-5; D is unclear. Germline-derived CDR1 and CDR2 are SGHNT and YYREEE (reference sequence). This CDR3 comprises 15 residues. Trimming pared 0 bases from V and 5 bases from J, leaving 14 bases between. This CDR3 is CASSLALASQETQYF. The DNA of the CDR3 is TGTGCCAGCAGCTTGGCCCTGGCCTCCCAGGAGACCCAGTACTTC.

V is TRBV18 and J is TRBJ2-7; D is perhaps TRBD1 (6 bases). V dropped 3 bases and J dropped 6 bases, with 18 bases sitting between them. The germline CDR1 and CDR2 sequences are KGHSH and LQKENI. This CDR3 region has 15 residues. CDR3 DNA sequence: TGTGCCAGCTCACCCAGCCGGGGACAAGTCGGCGAGCAGTACTTC. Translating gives CASSPSRGQVGEQYF.

The CDR3 sequence is CASSPRGRGANTGELFF. The DNA for the CDR3 is TGTGCCAGCTCACCGAGAGGAAGGGGCGCTAACACCGGGGAGCTGTTTTTT. J is TRBJ2-2 and V is TRBV18; possible D gene TRBD1, 5 bases. Trimming cost V 3 bases and J 2 bases, with 16 bases left between them. There are 17 residues in the CDR3. The germline V gene encodes CDR1 KGHSH and CDR2 LQKENI. Together with reference TRBV18 and TRBJ2-2, the CDR3 gives the full variable domain: NAGVMQNPRHLVRRRGQEARLRCSPMKGHSHVYWYRQLPEEGLKFMVYLQKENIIDESGMPKERFSAEFPKEGPSILRIQQVVRGDSAAYFCASSPRGRGANTGELFFGEGSRLTVL.

The DNA for the CDR3 is TGTGCCTGGTCCGGACTAGCGATTTCCGGGGAGCTGTTTTTT. It is translated as CAWSGLAISGELFF. This sequence joins TRBV30 and TRBJ2-2, with TRBD2 identical over 9 bases. The trim removed 5 bases at V and 6 bases at J, leaving 7 bases unmatched. The CDR3 covers 14 residues. Germline CDR1 is GTSNPN and CDR2 is SVGIG (reference sequence).

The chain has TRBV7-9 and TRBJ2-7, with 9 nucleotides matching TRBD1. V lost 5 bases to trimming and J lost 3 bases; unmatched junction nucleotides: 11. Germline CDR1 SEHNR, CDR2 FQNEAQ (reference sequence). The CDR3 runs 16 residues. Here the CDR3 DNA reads TGTGCCAGCAGCAAAGACTCCACAGGGGGCGGCTACGAGCAGTACTTC. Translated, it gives CASSKDSTGGGYEQYF.

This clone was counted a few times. The CDR3 protein is CASSKETQYF. The CDR3, as DNA: TGTGCCAGCAGCAAAGAGACCCAGTACTTC. The chain carries TRBV21-1 and TRBJ2-5. TRBV21-1 is a recognized pseudogene. The CDR3 runs to 10 residues.

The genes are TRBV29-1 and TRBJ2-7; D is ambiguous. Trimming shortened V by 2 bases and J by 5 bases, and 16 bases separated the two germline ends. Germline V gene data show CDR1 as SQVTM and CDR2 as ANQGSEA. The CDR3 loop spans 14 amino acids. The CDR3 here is CSVESGGSFHEQYF. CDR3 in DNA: TGCAGCGTTGAATCGGGTGGGTCCTTCCACGAGCAGTACTTC.

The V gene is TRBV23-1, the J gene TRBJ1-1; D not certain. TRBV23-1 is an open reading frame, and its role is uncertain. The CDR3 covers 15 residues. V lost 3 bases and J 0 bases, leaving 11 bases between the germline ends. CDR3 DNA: TGCGCCAGCAGTCAGCAGGTGGCGTTGAACACTGAAGCTTTCTTT. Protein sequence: CASSQQVALNTEAFF.

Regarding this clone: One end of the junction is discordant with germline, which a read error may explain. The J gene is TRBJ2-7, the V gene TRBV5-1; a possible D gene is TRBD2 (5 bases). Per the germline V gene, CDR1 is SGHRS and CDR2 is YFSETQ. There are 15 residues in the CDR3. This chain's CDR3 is CASSLGEAGGYEQYF. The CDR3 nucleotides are TGTGCCAGCAGCTTAGGTGAGGCGGGCGGCTACGAGCAGTACTTC.

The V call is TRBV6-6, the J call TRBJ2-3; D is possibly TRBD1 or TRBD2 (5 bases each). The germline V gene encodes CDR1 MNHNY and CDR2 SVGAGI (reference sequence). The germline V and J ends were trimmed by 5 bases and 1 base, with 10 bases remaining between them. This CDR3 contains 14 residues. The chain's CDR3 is CASSSQGRTDTQYF. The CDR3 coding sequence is TGTGCCAGCAGTAGCCAGGGACGCACAGATACGCAGTATTTT.

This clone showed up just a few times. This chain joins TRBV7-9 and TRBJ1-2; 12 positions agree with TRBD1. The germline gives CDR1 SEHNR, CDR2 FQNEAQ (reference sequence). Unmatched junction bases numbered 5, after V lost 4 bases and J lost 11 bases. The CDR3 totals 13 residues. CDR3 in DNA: TGTGCCAGCAGCTCCCCGGGACAGGGGGCTTACACCTTC. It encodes CASSSPGQGAYTF.

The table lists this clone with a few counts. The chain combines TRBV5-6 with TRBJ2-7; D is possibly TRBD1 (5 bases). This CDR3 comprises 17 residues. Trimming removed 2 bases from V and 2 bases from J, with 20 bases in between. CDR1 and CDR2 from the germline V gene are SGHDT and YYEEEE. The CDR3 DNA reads TGTGCCAGCAGCTTAGCCCACTTACGTCAGACAGCCTACGAGCAGTACTTC. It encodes CASSLAHLRQTAYEQYF.

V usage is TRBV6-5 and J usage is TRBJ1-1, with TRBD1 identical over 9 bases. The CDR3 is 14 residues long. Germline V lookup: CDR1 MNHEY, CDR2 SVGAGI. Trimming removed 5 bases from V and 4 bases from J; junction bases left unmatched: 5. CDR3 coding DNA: TGTGCCAGCAGTGCAGGGACAGGGAGCACTGAAGCTTTCTTT. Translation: CASSAGTGSTEAFF.

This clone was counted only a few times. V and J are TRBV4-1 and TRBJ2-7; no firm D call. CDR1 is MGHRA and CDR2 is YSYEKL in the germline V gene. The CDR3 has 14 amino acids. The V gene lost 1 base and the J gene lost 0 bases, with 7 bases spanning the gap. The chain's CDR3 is CASSQAEISYEQYF. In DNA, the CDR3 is TGCGCCAGCAGCCAAGCGGAAATCTCCTACGAGCAGTACTTC.

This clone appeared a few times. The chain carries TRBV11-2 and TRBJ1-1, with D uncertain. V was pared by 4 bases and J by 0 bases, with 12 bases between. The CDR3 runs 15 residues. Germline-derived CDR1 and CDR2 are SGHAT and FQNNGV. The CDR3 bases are TGTGCCAGCAGCTATACGCCCGGGATGAACACTGAAGCTTTCTTT. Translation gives CASSYTPGMNTEAFF.

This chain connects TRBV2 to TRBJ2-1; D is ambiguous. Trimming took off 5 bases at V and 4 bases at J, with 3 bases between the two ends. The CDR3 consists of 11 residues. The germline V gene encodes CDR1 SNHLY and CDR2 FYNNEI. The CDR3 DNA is TGTGCCAGCAGTCCTTACAATGAGCAGTTCTTC. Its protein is CASSPYNEQFF.

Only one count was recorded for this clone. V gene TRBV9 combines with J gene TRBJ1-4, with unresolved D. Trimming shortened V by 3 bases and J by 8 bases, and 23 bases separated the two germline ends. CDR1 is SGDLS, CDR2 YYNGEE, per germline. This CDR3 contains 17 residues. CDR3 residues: CASSEEGKPLKGEKLFF. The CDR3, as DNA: TGTGCCAGCAGCGAAGAGGGAAAACCCCTCAAAGGCGAAAAACTGTTTTTT.

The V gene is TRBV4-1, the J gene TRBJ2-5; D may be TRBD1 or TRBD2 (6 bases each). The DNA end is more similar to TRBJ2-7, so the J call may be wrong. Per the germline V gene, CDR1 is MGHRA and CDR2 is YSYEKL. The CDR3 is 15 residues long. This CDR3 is CASSPWRGDSYEQYF. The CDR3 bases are TGCGCCAGCAGCCCTTGGAGGGGGGATTCCTACGAGCAGTACTTC.

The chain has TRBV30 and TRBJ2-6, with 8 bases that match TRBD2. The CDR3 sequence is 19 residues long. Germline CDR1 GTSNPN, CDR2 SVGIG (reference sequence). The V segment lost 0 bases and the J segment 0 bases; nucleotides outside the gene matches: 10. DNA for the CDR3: TGTGCCTGGAGTGTAGGAGGCCGGAGCGGGGGCTCTGGGGCCAACGTCCTGACTTTC. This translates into CAWSVGGRSGGSGANVLTF.

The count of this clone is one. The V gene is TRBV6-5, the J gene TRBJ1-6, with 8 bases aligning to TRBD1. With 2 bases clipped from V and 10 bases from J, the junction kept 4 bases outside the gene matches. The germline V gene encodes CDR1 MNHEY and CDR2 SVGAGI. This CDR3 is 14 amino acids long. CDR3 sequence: CASSYGTGLSPLHF. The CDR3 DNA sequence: TGTGCCAGCAGTTACGGGACAGGTTTATCACCCCTCCACTTT.

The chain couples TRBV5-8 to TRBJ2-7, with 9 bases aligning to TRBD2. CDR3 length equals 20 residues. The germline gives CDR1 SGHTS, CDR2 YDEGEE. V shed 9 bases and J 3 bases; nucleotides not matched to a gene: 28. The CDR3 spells CATKPRARLAEGGSFYEQYF. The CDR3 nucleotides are TGTGCCACCAAACCCAGGGCCCGACTAGCGGAGGGGGGCAGCTTCTACGAGCAGTACTTC.

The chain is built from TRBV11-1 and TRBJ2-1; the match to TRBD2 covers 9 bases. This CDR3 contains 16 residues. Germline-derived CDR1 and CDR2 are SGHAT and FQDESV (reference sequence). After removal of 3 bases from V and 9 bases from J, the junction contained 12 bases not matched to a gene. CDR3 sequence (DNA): TGTGCCAGCAGCTTCGTAGCGGGAGCCCCCTTCCTTGAGCAGTTCTTC. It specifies CASSFVAGAPFLEQFF.

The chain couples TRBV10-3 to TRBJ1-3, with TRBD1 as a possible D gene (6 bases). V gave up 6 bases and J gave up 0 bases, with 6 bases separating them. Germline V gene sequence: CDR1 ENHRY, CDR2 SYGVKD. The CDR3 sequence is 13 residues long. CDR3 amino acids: CAIRDSSGNTIYF. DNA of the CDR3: TGTGCCATCAGGGACAGCTCTGGAAACACCATATATTTT.

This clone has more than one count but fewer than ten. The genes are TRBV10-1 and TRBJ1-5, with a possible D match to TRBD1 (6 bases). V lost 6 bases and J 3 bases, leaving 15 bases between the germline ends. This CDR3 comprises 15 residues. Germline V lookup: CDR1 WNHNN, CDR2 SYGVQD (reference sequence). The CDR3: CASREVRGSNQPQHF. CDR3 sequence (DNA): TGCGCCAGCAGGGAGGTGAGGGGGTCCAATCAGCCCCAGCATTTT.